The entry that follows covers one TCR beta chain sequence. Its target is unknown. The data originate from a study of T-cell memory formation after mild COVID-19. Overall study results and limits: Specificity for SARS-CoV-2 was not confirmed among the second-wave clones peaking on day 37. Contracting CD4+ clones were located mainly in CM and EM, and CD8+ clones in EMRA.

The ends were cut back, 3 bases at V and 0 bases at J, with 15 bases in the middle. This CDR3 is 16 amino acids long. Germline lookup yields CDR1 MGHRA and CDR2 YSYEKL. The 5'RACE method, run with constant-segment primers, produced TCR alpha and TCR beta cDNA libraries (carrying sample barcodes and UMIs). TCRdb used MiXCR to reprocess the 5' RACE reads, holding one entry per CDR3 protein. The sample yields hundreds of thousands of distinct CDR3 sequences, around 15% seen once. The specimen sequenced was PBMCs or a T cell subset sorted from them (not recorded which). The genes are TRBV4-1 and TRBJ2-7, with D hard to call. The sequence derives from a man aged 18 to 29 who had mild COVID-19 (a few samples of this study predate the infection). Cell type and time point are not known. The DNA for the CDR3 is TGCGCCAGCAGCCAGGGTCAGGACGGCGTCTCCTACGAGCAGTACTTC. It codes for CASSQGQDGVSYEQYF.